These T cell receptor beta chains were read from a single sample in a study of blood T cell repertoires in COVID-19. Using immunoSEQ multiplex PCR, the repertoire was profiled, and TCRdb retains in-frame clones only, with some absent. The sample carries approximately 290,000 clones, 80% to 95% recorded once. Source material: peripheral blood. Receptors originate from a woman younger than 45 with COVID-19, enrolled during active disease. Each CDR3 is given with its conserved first and last residue.

V	CDR3
TRBV21-1	CASSKAWHKESGANVLTF
TRBV28	CASSSPGQGEKLFF
TRBV5-1	CASSLREVTEAFF
TRBV28	CASSQLAGYLSYEQYF
TRBV30	CAWSQGGELNYGYTF
TRBV19	CASSSGGSYNEQFF
TRBV5-4	CASSLESASSYEQYF
TRBV5-5	CASSPRLRDSPNYGYTF
TRBV28	CASSLPGQVNSPLHF
TRBV7-2	CASSLVGQGYEQYF
TRBV7-2	CASSLGASGRALGETQYF
TRBV19	CASHPRGELAVEQFF
TRBV29-1	CSVFFLAGKEDEQYF
TRBV27	CASGRGYNEQFF
TRBV7-9	CASSFAGGETQYF
TRBV25-1	CASSLGGYGSPLHF
TRBV9	CASSAQDSGNTIYF
TRBV14	CASSQDVADYGYTF
TRBV4-1	CASSQEDRGVGAFF
TRBV11-2	CASSLALSGRVPYEQYF
TRBV7-9	CASSLSASTDTQYF
TRBV7-7	CASSPSTGGGTLKLFF
TRBV3-1/TRBV3-2	CASSQDLAGALNEQFF
TRBV7-8	CASTITPPGPLHF
TRBV3-1/TRBV3-2	CASSQRTSGRSDTQYF
TRBV7-2	CASSPGGAGTTDTQYF
TRBV2	CASSQAGGAYEQYF
TRBV15	CATSSTNRGTFNEQFF
TRBV6-5	CASSQGGPMEQYF
TRBV6-1	CASSELEGSGYTF
TRBV7-3	CASGQGLNTEAFF
TRBV4-1	CASSQAGTSGLNEQFF
TRBV28	CASRLPGQGPTQAFF
TRBV4-2	CASSQPTGTVFSGANVLTF
TRBV24-1	CATSSGGNEKLFF
TRBV6-2/TRBV6-3	CASSDGQPNEKLFF
TRBV18	CASSPPGTSGYNEQFF
TRBV29-1	CSVESLAKSTDTQYF
TRBV7-3	CASSPREGTEAFF
TRBV11-2	CASSLGGSSREKLFF
TRBV7-9	CASSLGAPGQGTGSEQYF
TRBV4-1	CASSQDRTGGAWGYTF
TRBV5-6	CASSGFRTAYYEQYF
TRBV6-6	CASSYEAAGGEETQYF
TRBV29-1	CSGSGTDGETQYF
TRBV29-1	CSVGAGQETQYF
TRBV9	CASSAKLASDIYNEQFF
TRBV24-1	CATQRPGISGNTIYF
TRBV28	CASSTGTGLQGFGYTF
TRBV12-3/TRBV12-4	CASSGQVPRGYTF
TRBV11-2	CASSPLGGLRGYEQYF
TRBV19	CASRSTGDYGYTF
TRBV5-1	CASNQGAANNEQFF
TRBV30	CAWSNSMLDEQYF
TRBV19	CASAAGGNQPQHF
TRBV27	CASSSYLAGGNNEQFF
TRBV9	CASSGGGANTGELFF
TRBV6-5	CASSYAGANYGYTF
TRBV7-3	CASSPDSGRSNEQFF
TRBV28	CASTKGTPAGELFF